This T cell receptor (beta chain) was identified in a study of blood T cells in healthy people across ages. Study-wide background: Per every two T cells, about one barcoded beta molecule was captured by template switching. Study-level findings and limits: A strong correlation was found between TCR beta diversity and the percentage of naive T cells.

This clonotype was observed a handful of times. Its antigen is currently unknown. A second PCR, run for about 7 to 11 cycles, used a sample-barcoded 5' primer plus a J-beta primer mix. A single record per CDR3 protein comes from TCRdb applying MiXCR to the 5' RACE reads. The repertoire holds some 760,000 distinct CDR3 sequences, with around 25% as singletons. Looked up from germline, CDR1 is SNHLY and CDR2 is FYNNEI. V lost 4 bases and J lost 7, with 10 bases in between. The CDR3 extends over 13 amino acids. These data also formed part of another study, on T cells of mothers and their children.

This sequence was found in a boy under 18 in good health. The sample was blood. The rearrangement joins TRBV2 to TRBJ2-2; D ambiguous. DNA for the CDR3: TGTGCCAGCAGTGGAGAAGGTGACGGGGAGCTGTTTTTT. Translated, it gives CASSGEGDGELFF.